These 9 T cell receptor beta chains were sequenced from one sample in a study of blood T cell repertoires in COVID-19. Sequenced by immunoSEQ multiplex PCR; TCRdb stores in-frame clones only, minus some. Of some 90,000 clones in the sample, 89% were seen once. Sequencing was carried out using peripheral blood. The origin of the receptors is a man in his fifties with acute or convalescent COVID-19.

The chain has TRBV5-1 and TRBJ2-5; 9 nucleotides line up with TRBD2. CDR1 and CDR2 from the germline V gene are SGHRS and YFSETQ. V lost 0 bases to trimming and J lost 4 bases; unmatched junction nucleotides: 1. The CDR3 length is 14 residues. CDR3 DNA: TGCGCCAGCAGCTTGGCACTAGCGGGAGAGACCCAGTACTTC. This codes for CASSLALAGETQYF.

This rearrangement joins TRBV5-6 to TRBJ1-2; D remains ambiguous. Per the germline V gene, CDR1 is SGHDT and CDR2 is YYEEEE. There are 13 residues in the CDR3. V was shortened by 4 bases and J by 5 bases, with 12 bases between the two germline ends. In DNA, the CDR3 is TGTGCCAGCAGCGACCCGGGAGAGTATGGCTACACCTTC. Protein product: CASSDPGEYGYTF.

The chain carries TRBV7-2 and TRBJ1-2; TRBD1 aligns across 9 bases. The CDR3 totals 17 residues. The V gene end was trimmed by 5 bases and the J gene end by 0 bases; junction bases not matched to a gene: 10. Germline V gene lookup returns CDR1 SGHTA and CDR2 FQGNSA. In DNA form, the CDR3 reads TGTGCCAGCAGCCTCTCCGGGACAGGGAGTTCTAACTATGGCTACACCTTC. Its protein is CASSLSGTGSSNYGYTF.

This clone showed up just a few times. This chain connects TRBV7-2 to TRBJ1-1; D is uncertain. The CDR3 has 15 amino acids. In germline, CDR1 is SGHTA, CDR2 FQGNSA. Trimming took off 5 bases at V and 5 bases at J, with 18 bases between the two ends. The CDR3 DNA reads TGTGCCAGCAGCGCAACCCCCGGGGAGAGGACTGAAGCTTTCTTT. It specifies CASSATPGERTEAFF.

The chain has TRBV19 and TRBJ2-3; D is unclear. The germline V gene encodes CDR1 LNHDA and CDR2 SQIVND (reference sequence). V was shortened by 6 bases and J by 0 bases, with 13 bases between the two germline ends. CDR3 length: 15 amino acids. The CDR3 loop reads CASSVQVTSTDTQYF. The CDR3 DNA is TGTGCCAGTAGCGTCCAGGTAACTAGCACAGATACGCAGTATTTT.

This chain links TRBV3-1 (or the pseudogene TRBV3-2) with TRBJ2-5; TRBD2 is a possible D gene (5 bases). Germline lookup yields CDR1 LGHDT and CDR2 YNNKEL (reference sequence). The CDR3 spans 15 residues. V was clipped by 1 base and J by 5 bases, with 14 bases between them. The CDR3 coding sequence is TGTGCCAGCAGCCAAGGGAACCCGGGGTGGGAGACCCAGTACTTC. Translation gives CASSQGNPGWETQYF.

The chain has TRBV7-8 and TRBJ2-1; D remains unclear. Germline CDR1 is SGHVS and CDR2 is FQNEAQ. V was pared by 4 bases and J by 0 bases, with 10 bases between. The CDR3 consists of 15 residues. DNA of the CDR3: TGTGCCAGCAGCTCCTCACCTAACTCCTACAATGAGCAGTTCTTC. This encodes CASSSSPNSYNEQFF.

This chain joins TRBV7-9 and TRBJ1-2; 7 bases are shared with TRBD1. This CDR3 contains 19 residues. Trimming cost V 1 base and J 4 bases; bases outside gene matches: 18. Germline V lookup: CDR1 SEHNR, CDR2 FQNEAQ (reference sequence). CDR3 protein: CASSLESRGLALFGYGYTF. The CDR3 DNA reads TGTGCCAGCAGCTTAGAGTCTAGGGGGCTGGCTCTTTTCGGCTATGGCTACACCTTC.

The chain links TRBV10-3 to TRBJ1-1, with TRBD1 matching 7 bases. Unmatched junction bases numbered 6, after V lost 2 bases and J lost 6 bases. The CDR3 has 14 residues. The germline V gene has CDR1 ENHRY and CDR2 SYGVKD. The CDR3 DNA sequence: TGTGCCATCAGTGAGACTCAGGGGGAGGCTGAAGCTTTCTTT. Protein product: CAISETQGEAEAFF.